This TCR beta chain was sequenced for a study of blood T cell repertoires in COVID-19 (dated by TCRdb to about 2020). Some background on the complete study: Collaborator samples came from the United States, Italy and Spain and covered acute and convalescent phases of COVID-19. The material from the prospective study consisted of cDNA or gDNA derived from T cells, B-cell-depleted T cells, or PBMCs. Deeply sampled blood TCRbeta repertoires from subjects exposed to, actively infected with, or recovered from COVID-19 were included in the dataset. The samples were drawn from two sources: the first 160 participants of the ongoing ImmuneRACE study, and 1,200 or so subjects contributed by 6 global collaborators. Nearly every sample came with metadata listing a de-identified subject ID, COVID-19 status, age in years and sex. A freely available public database, intended as a resource for researchers studying the immune response to SARS-CoV-2, is where the repertoires were released. HLA class I and class II types, where available, came from metadata supplied by the sample provider rather than from assay-based typing. On the study overall, not on this receptor specifically: Clinical and demographic metadata were provided uncurated, with the amount varying by source and participant.

As to this clone: It has no known antigen specificity. No much larger clone exists at a distance of one base, and base qualities are not known.

In Seattle, one collaborating source enrolled patients while the infection was active and tracked those patients longitudinally over the course of disease. The collaborating institutions used their own protocols to collect whole blood in K2EDTA tubes. For TCRbeta analysis, collaborators shipped samples as frozen whole blood, isolated PBMCs, or DNA extracted from either of those sample types. TCRbeta CDR3 regions were amplified from genomic DNA using the immunoSEQ Assay, a bias-controlled multiplex PCR. As for the original processing: The number of nucleated cells in each sample was estimated by amplification of reference gene primers within the assay. To quantify the absolute abundance of each unique TCRbeta CDR3 rearrangement, sequence reads were collapsed and filtered. For each sample, productive Simpson clonality was calculated as the square root of Simpson's diversity index over productive rearrangements. TCRdb stores this immuneACCESS table with in-frame sequences only. Part of the clones is absent; in the studies checked, under half of the shortfall reflects unresolved V genes, and no reason is known for the rest. V, J and clone size reflect that table, while D and trimming were determined from the DNA. This sample holds approximately 250,000 clones; more than 85% were observed only once. Around 5% of the sample belongs to the ten largest clones.

The germline V gene (reference sequence) provides CDR1 LNHDA and CDR2 SQIVND. The junction shows trimming of 5 bases on V and 3 bases on J, and the gene matches do not reach 9 bases of it. The CDR3 runs 15 residues from the cysteine to the phenylalanine. The DNA shown is the 45-base CDR3, in frame from base 1. The specimen was peripheral blood. The chain joins TRBV19 to TRBJ2-7; TRBD1 lines up with 8 middle nucleotides. The receptor comes from a woman in her sixties with COVID-19, enrolled during active disease. The nucleotide sequence is TGTGCCAGTAGTGCCGGACAGGGTGCCCTCTACGAGCAGTACTTC. The encoded protein is CASSAGQGALYEQYF. With the rest looked up from the reference TRBV19 and TRBJ2-7 genes rather than sequenced, the full variable domain is DGGITQSPKYLFRKEGQNVTLSCEQNLNHDAMYWYRQDPGQGLRLIYYSQIVNDFQKGDIAEGYSVSREKKESFPLTVTSAQKNPTAFYLCASSAGQGALYEQYFGPGTRLTVT.